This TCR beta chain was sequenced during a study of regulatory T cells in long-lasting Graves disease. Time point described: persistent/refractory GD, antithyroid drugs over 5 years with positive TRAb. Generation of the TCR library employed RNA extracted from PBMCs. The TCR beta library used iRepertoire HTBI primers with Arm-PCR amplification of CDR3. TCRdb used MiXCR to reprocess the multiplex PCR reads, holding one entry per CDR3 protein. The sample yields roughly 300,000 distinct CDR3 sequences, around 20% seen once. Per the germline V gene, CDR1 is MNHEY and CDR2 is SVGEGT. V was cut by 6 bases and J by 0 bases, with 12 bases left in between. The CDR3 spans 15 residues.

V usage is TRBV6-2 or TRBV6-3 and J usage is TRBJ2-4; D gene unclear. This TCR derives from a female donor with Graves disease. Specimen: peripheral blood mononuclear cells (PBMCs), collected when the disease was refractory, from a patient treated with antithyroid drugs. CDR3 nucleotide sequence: TGTGCCAGCAGGAGTCCCGGGCTAGCCAAAAACATTCAGTACTTC. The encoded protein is CASRSPGLAKNIQYF.